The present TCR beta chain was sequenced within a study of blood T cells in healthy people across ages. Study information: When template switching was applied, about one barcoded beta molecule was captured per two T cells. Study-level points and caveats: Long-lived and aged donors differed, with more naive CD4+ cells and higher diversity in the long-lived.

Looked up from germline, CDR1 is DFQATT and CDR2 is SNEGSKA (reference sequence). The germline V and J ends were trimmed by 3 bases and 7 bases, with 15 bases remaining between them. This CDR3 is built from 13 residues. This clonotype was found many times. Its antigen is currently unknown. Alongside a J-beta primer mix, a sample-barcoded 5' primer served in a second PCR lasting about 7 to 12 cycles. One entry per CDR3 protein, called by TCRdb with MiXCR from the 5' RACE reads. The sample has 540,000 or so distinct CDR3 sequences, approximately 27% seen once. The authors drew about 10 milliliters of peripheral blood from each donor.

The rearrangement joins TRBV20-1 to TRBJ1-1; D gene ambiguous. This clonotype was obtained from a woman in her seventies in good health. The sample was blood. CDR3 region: CSASHNTGIEAFF. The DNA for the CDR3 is TGCAGTGCTAGCCATAACACGGGAATTGAAGCTTTCTTT.